This T cell receptor (beta chain) emerged from a study of shared T cell receptors in the human thymus. This clone was picked up a small number of times. Sequencing used immunoSEQ multiplex PCR; TCRdb keeps in-frame clones, though not all of them. The table records 450,000 to 650,000 clones, approximately 80% of them present only once. The V gene's germline CDR1 is MNHEY and CDR2 SVGAGI. The CDR3 has 12 amino acids. V was pared by 6 bases and J by 13 bases, with 8 bases of the junction left unmatched. This sample was also put to use in a study of human thymus T cells.

This sequence was found in a boy less than two years old with a congenital heart defect. The sequencing sample was made of thymocytes. The chain joins TRBV6-5 to TRBJ2-1; TRBD2 matches at 8 bases. This CDR3 is CASRQSGSYQFF. The CDR3 DNA reads as TGTGCCAGCAGACAGAGCGGGAGTTACCAGTTCTTC.